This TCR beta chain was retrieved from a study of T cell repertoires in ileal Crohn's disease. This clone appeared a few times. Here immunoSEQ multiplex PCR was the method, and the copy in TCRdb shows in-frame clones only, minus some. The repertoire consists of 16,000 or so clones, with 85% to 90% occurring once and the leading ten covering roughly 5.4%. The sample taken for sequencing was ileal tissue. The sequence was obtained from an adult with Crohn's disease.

This CDR3 is CASSLRGGAPQSSYNEQFF. The CDR3 bases are TGCGCCAGCAGCTTGAGGGGGGGAGCCCCCCAGAGCTCCTACAATGAGCAGTTCTTC. This chain connects TRBV5-1 to TRBJ2-1; TRBD2 is a possible D gene (7 bases). This CDR3 contains 19 residues. Between the trimmed V and J ends, which lost 1 base and 0 bases, there was a span of 20 bases. Germline V lookup: CDR1 SGHRS, CDR2 YFSETQ.